These T cell receptor beta chains were read from a single sample in a study of T cells in Graves' hyperthyroidism and ophthalmopathy. TCRdb used MiXCR to reprocess the multiplex PCR reads, holding one entry per CDR3 protein. The repertoire holds about 410,000 distinct CDR3 sequences, roughly 15% seen once, with 15% to 20% in the top ten. The material sequenced was blood. All receptors derive from a woman between 25 and 40 years old with Graves' ophthalmopathy. Both conserved end residues are part of each CDR3. D genes are given only for firm matches. Not all rows give a size; the values are once, few, many and, for expanded clones, a class.

j_call | d_call | v_call | clone_size | cdr3_nt | cdr3_aa
TRBJ2-7 | . | TRBV7-2 | many | TGTGCCAGCAGCTTAAGTGGCACCCGGAACGAGCAGTACTTC | CASSLSGTRNEQYF
TRBJ1-6 | TRBD1 | TRBV12-3/TRBV12-4 | . | TGTGCCAGCAGCACAGGGACAGGGTATAATTCACCCCTCCACTTT | CASSTGTGYNSPLHF
TRBJ1-6 | . | TRBV7-2 | many | TGTGCCAGCAGCTTAGCGCCTGGGGCGGGGGCACCCCTCCACTTT | CASSLAPGAGAPLHF
TRBJ2-7 | TRBD1 | TRBV9 | many | TGTGCCAGCAGTACCGGGACAGGGTACTACGAGCAGTACTTC | CASSTGTGYYEQYF
TRBJ2-1 | TRBD2 | TRBV5-1 | many | TGCGCCAGCAGCTTGGTTCCAGCGGGGGGCCCTAATTCCTACAATGAGCAGTTCTTC | CASSLVPAGGPNSYNEQFF
TRBJ2-2 | . | TRBV19 | . | TGTGCCAGTAGTGACGGGACAACGCACACCGGGGAGCTGTTTTTT | CASSDGTTHTGELFF
TRBJ2-3 | . | TRBV20-1 | . | TGCAGTGCTAGTGAGGGATCCACAGATACGCAGTATTTT | CSASEGSTDTQYF
TRBJ1-6 | . | TRBV20-1 | many | TGCAGTGCTAGAGATGGGCAGGGATCCTATAATTCACCCCTCCACTTT | CSARDGQGSYNSPLHF
TRBJ1-2 | TRBD1 | TRBV7-9 | few | TGTGCCAGCAGCGAGGGGGCTCAAAACTATGGCTACACCTTC | CASSEGAQNYGYTF
TRBJ2-7 | . | TRBV5-4 | . | TGTGCCAGCAGCATAGGACAGAGCTCCTACGAGCAGTACTTC | CASSIGQSSYEQYF
TRBJ1-5 | . | TRBV20-1 | many | TGCAGTGCTAAGACGGGGCGGCAGCCCCAGCATTTT | CSAKTGRQPQHF
TRBJ2-5 | TRBD2 | TRBV2 | many | TGTGCCAGCAGTGATCCCCTAGCGGGGGTTCGAGAGACCCAGTACTTC | CASSDPLAGVRETQYF
TRBJ1-2 | TRBD1 | TRBV20-1 | . | TGCAGTGATACGGACAGGGGCAGAAACGGCTACACCTTC | CSDTDRGRNGYTF
TRBJ1-3 | . | TRBV7-2 | . | TGTGCCAGCAGCTTAATGAGACACACTGGAAACACCATATATTTT | CASSLMRHTGNTIYF
TRBJ1-2 | TRBD1 | TRBV6-1 | few | TGTGCCAGCAGTGCTTCGACAGGGCGGGTCTATGGCTACACCTTC | CASSASTGRVYGYTF
TRBJ2-7 | . | TRBV11-1 | many | TGTGCCAGCAGCTTAGTACAGGGAAGCAACGAGCAGTACTTC | CASSLVQGSNEQYF
TRBJ1-1 | . | TRBV2 | many | TGTGCCAGCAGTGTACAGGGCTACACTGAAGCTTTCTTT | CASSVQGYTEAFF
TRBJ1-2 | . | TRBV19 | few | TGTGCCAGTAGTCCCTACTACACGTCAGAGGATGGCTACACCTTC | CASSPYYTSEDGYTF
TRBJ1-2 | . | TRBV28 | many | TGTGCCAGCAGCTCACCATCCGTCACAGCTAACTATGGCTACACCTTC | CASSSPSVTANYGYTF
TRBJ2-3 | . | TRBV5-1 | many | TGCGCCAGCAGCCCGTACGAAAGCACAGATACGCAGTATTTT | CASSPYESTDTQYF
TRBJ1-5 | TRBD1 | TRBV20-1 | many | TGCAGTGCTAGGAAAGGACAGGCAGGCGATCAGCCCCAGCATTTT | CSARKGQAGDQPQHF
TRBJ1-5 | . | TRBV3-1 | few | TGTGCCAGCAGCCAAGATGTTCCGGGAATTGATCAGCCCCAGCATTTT | CASSQDVPGIDQPQHF
TRBJ1-1 | . | TRBV9 | few | TGTGCCAGCAGCGTAGGGGACGGAAAGAACACTGAAGCTTTCTTT | CASSVGDGKNTEAFF
TRBJ2-7 | . | TRBV6-1 | . | TGTGCCAGCCGCTCCCCCTACGAGCAGTACTTC | CASRSPYEQYF
TRBJ2-5 | TRBD2 | TRBV10-3 | many | TGTGCCATCGGGGACCAGACTAGCGGGAGGTGGTTGGAGACCCAGTACTTC | CAIGDQTSGRWLETQYF
TRBJ1-1 | . | TRBV30 | many | TGTGCCTGGAGTTCGAGTCGAAGAACTGAAGCTTTCTTT | CAWSSSRRTEAFF
TRBJ2-2 | . | TRBV28 | many | TGTGCCAGCAGTTTCTTCGGGGAGCTGTTTTTT | CASSFFGELFF
TRBJ1-5 | . | TRBV11-2 | many | TGTGCCAGCAGCCCAGGGGGCAATCAGCCCCAGCATTTT | CASSPGGNQPQHF
TRBJ1-1 | . | TRBV20-1 | many | TGCAGTGCCCTGACGGGGGGGAACACTGAAGCTTTCTTT | CSALTGGNTEAFF
TRBJ1-3 | TRBD1 | TRBV12-3/TRBV12-4 | many | TGTGCCAGCAGTGGCGGGACAGGGGGTTTTGGAAACACCATATATTTT | CASSGGTGGFGNTIYF
TRBJ1-5 | . | TRBV20-1 | many | TGCAGTGCTAGAGATTTTATCAGGGGCGAGGATCAGCCCCAGCATTTT | CSARDFIRGEDQPQHF